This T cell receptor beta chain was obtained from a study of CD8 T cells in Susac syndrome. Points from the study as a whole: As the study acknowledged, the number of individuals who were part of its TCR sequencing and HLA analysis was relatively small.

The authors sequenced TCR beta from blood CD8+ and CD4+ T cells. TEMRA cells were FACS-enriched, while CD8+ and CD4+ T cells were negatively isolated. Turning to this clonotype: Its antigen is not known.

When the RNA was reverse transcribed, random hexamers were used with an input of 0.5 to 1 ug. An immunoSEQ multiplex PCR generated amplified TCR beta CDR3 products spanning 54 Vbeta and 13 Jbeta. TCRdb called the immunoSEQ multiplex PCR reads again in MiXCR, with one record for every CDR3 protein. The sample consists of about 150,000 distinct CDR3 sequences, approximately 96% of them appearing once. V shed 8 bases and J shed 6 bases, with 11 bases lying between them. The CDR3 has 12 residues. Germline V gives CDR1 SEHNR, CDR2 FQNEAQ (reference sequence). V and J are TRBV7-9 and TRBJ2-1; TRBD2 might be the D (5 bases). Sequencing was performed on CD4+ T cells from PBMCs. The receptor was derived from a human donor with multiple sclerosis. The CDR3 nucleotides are TGTGCCAGCCTTGAGGGAATCAATGAGCAGTTCTTC. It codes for CASLEGINEQFF.